The T cell receptor (beta chain) described here comes from a study of immune evolution from preneoplasia to lung adenocarcinoma. Study observations and caveats: Top clone frequencies peaked in normal lung, apparently declining through invasive adenocarcinoma. Later-stage lesions seemingly showed higher T cell density and diversity than normal lung.

Nucleic acids came from premalignant or tumor cells enriched by macro-dissection. This clone was detected a few times. What it binds is unknown. V gave up 4 bases and J gave up 4 bases, with 11 bases separating them. The CDR3 covers 13 residues. Per germline, CDR1 GTSNPN and CDR2 SVGIG (reference sequence). This table comes from immunoSEQ multiplex PCR, and its TCRdb copy is limited to in-frame clones, with some not included. The sample lists 8,500 to 14,000 clones; more than 60% were seen once. The sequencing input was FFPE minimally invasive lung adenocarcinoma tissue. The V call is TRBV30, the J call TRBJ1-5; maybe TRBD1 (5 bases). The sequence came from a person aged 60-79 years with lung adenocarcinoma. CDR3 loop: CAWNLDNNQPQHF. Here the CDR3 DNA reads TGTGCCTGGAACCTGGACAATAATCAGCCCCAGCATTTT.